This entry lists 27 T cell receptor beta chains sequenced from one sample in a study of cytomegalovirus exposure and HLA in healthy donors. Primers: 60 Vbeta forward and 13 Jbeta reverse. This table comes from immunoSEQ multiplex PCR, and its TCRdb copy is limited to in-frame clones, with some not included. There are around 160,000 clones in the sample; roughly 84% occur only once, and less than 2% lies in the top ten. Sequencing used PBMCs. These receptors were collected from a woman aged 18-29 years in good health and CMV-seronegative.

The rearrangement joins TRBV28 to TRBJ1-4; 7 bases align to TRBD1. The germline V gene encodes CDR1 MDHEN and CDR2 SYDVKM. Trimming took 3 bases from V and 8 from J; bases not matched to a gene: 6. CDR3 length: 14 amino acids. Written as DNA, the CDR3 is TGTGCCAGCAGTTTCCTTCACAGGGGAGAAAAACTGTTTTTT. Protein product: CASSFLHRGEKLFF.

J is TRBJ2-3 and V is TRBV7-2; possibly TRBD2 for D (5 bases). Trimming took 0 bases from V and 0 from J, leaving 13 bases between them. This CDR3 contains 17 residues. The germline V gene encodes CDR1 SGHTA and CDR2 FQGNSA. The CDR3 here is CASSLAPAELSTDTQYF. CDR3 nucleotides: TGTGCCAGCAGCTTAGCGCCAGCGGAATTAAGCACAGATACGCAGTATTTT. Full variable domain (rest looked up from reference TRBV7-2 and TRBJ2-3): GAGVSQSPSNKVTEKGKDVELRCDPISGHTALYWYRQSLGQGLEFLIYFQGNSAPDKSGLPSDRFSAERTGGSVSTLTIQRTQQEDSAVYLCASSLAPAELSTDTQYFGPGTRLTVL.

The rearrangement uses TRBV5-1 and TRBJ2-3, with 7 positions matching TRBD1. Germline values: CDR1 SGHRS, CDR2 YFSETQ. The J segment lost 2 bases and the V segment lost 5 bases, leaving 5 bases of the junction unmatched. The CDR3 has 14 amino acids. CDR3 nucleotide sequence: TGCGCCAGCAGACAGGGGTTGTTCACAGATACGCAGTATTTT. Its protein is CASRQGLFTDTQYF.

This chain connects TRBV18 to TRBJ2-7; 7 bases fit TRBD1. Losses at the gene ends were 3 bases for V and 3 bases for J; bases not matched to a gene: 5. The CDR3 runs 14 residues. The germline CDR1 and CDR2 sequences are KGHSH and LQKENI. The CDR3 DNA reads as TGTGCCAGCTCACCCGGACAGGAGCTCTACGAGCAGTACTTC. This sequence encodes CASSPGQELYEQYF.

This chain joins TRBV11-3 and TRBJ2-1; 16 bases are shared with TRBD2. Trimming at V came to 0 bases and at J to 9 bases, leaving 14 bases not matched to a gene. The CDR3 runs to 20 residues. Germline V CDR1 and CDR2: SGHNT, YENEEA. The CDR3 coding sequence is TGTGCCAGCAGCTTAGAGAGAGGGCGCGGGACTAGCGGGGGGGCGGGTGAGCAGTTCTTC. Its protein is CASSLERGRGTSGGAGEQFF.

The J gene is TRBJ1-6, the V gene TRBV6-6; possible D gene TRBD1, 6 bases. This CDR3 comprises 16 residues. Trimming cost V 4 bases and J 8 bases, with 18 bases left between them. CDR1 is MNHNY, CDR2 SVGAGI, per germline (reference sequence). The CDR3 sequence is CASSSSDRSDDSPLHF. In DNA, the CDR3 is TGTGCCAGCAGTTCTTCCGACAGGTCGGACGATTCACCCCTCCACTTT.

This clone was counted between two and nine times. The CDR3 here is CSVRPRLSAEAFF. Here the CDR3 DNA reads TGCAGCGTTCGTCCCCGACTAAGCGCTGAAGCTTTCTTT. The chain links TRBV29-1 to TRBJ1-1; D is uncertain. Germline V gene lookup returns CDR1 SQVTM and CDR2 ANQGSEA. Trimming stripped 5 bases from V and 6 bases from J, with 16 bases between. The CDR3 length is 13 residues.

This clone was found a few times. V is TRBV10-1 and J is TRBJ2-2; tentative D call: TRBD1 (6 bases). This CDR3 region has 15 residues. The V end lost 8 bases, the J end lost 5 bases, and 18 bases lay between the germline ends. Germline V CDR1 and CDR2: WNHNN, SYGVQD (reference sequence). The CDR3 bases are TGCGCCAGCTCTTGGGGACAATCGGGGACCGGGGAGCTGTTTTTT. As protein: CASSWGQSGTGELFF.

This chain links TRBV28 with TRBJ1-5; 8 bases align to TRBD1. Germline V gene lookup returns CDR1 MDHEN and CDR2 SYDVKM. The CDR3 runs 14 residues. The V and J ends lost 5 bases and 6 bases, in that order; junction bases with no gene match: 6. For the CDR3, the DNA is TGTGCCAGCAGTGGACACAGGGGGTCTCAGCCCCAGCATTTT. It yields the protein CASSGHRGSQPQHF.

The rearrangement uses TRBV7-3 and TRBJ2-7; 12 nucleotides agree with TRBD1. Germline trimming cut 2 bases from V and 2 bases from J; bases unmatched to any gene: 4. Germline CDR1 is SGHTA and CDR2 is FQGTGA. The CDR3 length is 16 residues. The CDR3 nucleotides read TGTGCCAGCAGCTTATTGGGACAGGGGGCCCCCTACGAGCAGTACTTC. This translates into CASSLLGQGAPYEQYF.

This clone is a singleton in its sample. The V call is TRBV30, the J call TRBJ1-1; D is possibly TRBD1 (5 bases). Germline CDR1 and CDR2: GTSNPN and SVGIG (reference sequence). This CDR3 is built from 18 residues. V lost 2 bases, J lost 1 base, and 23 bases lay in between. The CDR3: CAWSTTFYRGHPNTEAFF. The CDR3 DNA reads as TGTGCCTGGAGTACCACTTTTTACCGCGGACACCCGAACACTGAAGCTTTCTTT.

This sequence joins TRBV9 and TRBJ2-5, with 13 bases lining up with TRBD2. Germline CDR1 is SGDLS and CDR2 is YYNGEE. The CDR3 length is 16 residues. Trimming at V came to 2 bases and at J to 2 bases, leaving 3 bases not matched to a gene. The DNA of the CDR3 is TGTGCCAGCAGCGTGGGACTAGCGGGGATACAAGAGACCCAGTACTTC. It yields the protein CASSVGLAGIQETQYF.

This chain uses TRBV4-2 with TRBJ2-6; no reliable D call. The CDR3 runs 16 residues. Germline-derived CDR1 and CDR2 are LGHNA and YNFKEQ. Trimming stripped 0 bases from V and 3 bases from J, with 9 bases between. In DNA, the CDR3 is TGTGCCAGCAGCCAAGAATCAGGTGGTGGGGCCAACGTCCTGACTTTC. This encodes CASSQESGGGANVLTF.

The V gene is TRBV19, the J gene TRBJ2-3, with D tentatively TRBD1 (5 bases). The germline V and J ends were trimmed by 5 bases and 0 bases, with 12 bases remaining between them. The CDR3 totals 15 residues. Looked up from germline, CDR1 is LNHDA and CDR2 is SQIVND (reference sequence). The DNA for the CDR3 is TGTGCCAGTAGTTCGACAGTTACAAGCACAGATACGCAGTATTTT. Encoded protein: CASSSTVTSTDTQYF.

This clone showed up just once. The V and J genes are TRBV15 and TRBJ1-1, with no clear D. Germline CDR1 LNHNV, CDR2 YYDKDF (reference sequence). Trimming took 1 base from V and 5 from J, leaving 14 bases between them. This CDR3 is 15 amino acids long. Here the CDR3 reads CATSRGRFGGTEAFF. The CDR3 DNA is TGTGCCACCAGCAGAGGGCGATTTGGAGGAACTGAAGCTTTCTTT.

J is TRBJ2-3 and V is TRBV5-1; 8 bases match TRBD1. This CDR3 spans 15 amino acids. Germline assignment: CDR1 SGHRS and CDR2 YFSETQ. Unmatched junction bases numbered 5, after V lost 3 bases and J lost 2 bases. The CDR3 DNA reads TGCGCCAGCAGCTGGGCAGGGGGCATCACAGATACGCAGTATTTT. Translated: CASSWAGGITDTQYF.

The rearrangement links TRBV30 to TRBJ2-3; 7 bases map to TRBD2. V lost 0 bases and J lost 2; bases outside the gene matches: 5. Germline V gene data show CDR1 as GTSNPN and CDR2 as SVGIG (reference sequence). CDR3 size: 15 residues. The CDR3 is CAWSVRGTITDTQYF. The CDR3 coding sequence is TGTGCCTGGAGTGTACGTGGGACTATCACAGATACGCAGTATTTT.

The V gene is TRBV5-1, the J gene TRBJ1-1; 12 bases agree with TRBD1. Trimming cost V 6 bases and J 4 bases; bases outside gene matches: 13. Looked up from germline, CDR1 is SGHRS and CDR2 is YFSETQ. The CDR3 sequence is 17 residues long. The CDR3 DNA reads TGCGCCAGCATGCCCGGGACAGGGGGCGTAAGGAGCACTGAAGCTTTCTTT. It codes for CASMPGTGGVRSTEAFF. Filled out from reference TRBV5-1 and TRBJ1-1, the complete variable domain reads KAGVTQTPRYLIKTRGQQVTLSCSPISGHRSVSWYQQTPGQGLQFLFEYFSETQRNKGNFPGRFSGRQFSNSRSEMNVSTLELGDSALYLCASMPGTGGVRSTEAFFGQGTRLTVV.

The sample holds a few counts of this clone. The V call is TRBV18, the J call TRBJ1-1, with 8 bases that match TRBD1. The CDR3 is 13 residues long. Per germline, CDR1 KGHSH and CDR2 LQKENI. Trimming removed 8 bases from V and 5 bases from J; junction bases left unmatched: 7. CDR3 loop: CASVRQGKTEAFF. The DNA of the CDR3 is TGTGCCAGCGTTCGACAGGGGAAAACTGAAGCTTTCTTT.

The chain uses TRBV7-2 and TRBJ1-1; weak D call: TRBD1 (6 bases). The V gene's germline CDR1 is SGHTA and CDR2 FQGNSA. Trimming took 6 bases from V and 4 from J, leaving 18 bases between them. CDR3 length: 15 amino acids. CDR3 residues: CASSFRQGSITEAFF. The CDR3 bases are TGTGCCAGCAGTTTTAGGCAGGGGTCAATCACTGAAGCTTTCTTT.

The J gene is TRBJ2-7, the V gene TRBV5-4, with D possibly TRBD2 on 5 matching bases. Germline CDR1 reads SGHNT; CDR2 reads YYREEE (reference sequence). Deletions cut 0 bases from V and 5 bases from J, with 15 bases between. The length of the CDR3 is 15 residues. CDR3: CASSLAGGRDHEQYF. For the CDR3, the DNA is TGTGCCAGCAGCTTGGCCGGTGGTCGGGATCACGAGCAGTACTTC.

This chain uses TRBV30 with TRBJ1-5, with 10 bases matching TRBD1. CDR1 and CDR2 from the germline V gene are GTSNPN and SVGIG (reference sequence). CDR3 size: 15 residues. The V gene end was trimmed by 4 bases and the J gene end by 3 bases; junction bases not matched to a gene: 6. CDR3 nucleotides: TGTGCCTGGACAGGACAGGGGGTTACCAATCAGCCCCAGCATTTT. Translating gives CAWTGQGVTNQPQHF. Together with reference TRBV30 and TRBJ1-5, the CDR3 gives the full variable domain: SQTIHQWPATLVQPVGSPLSLECTVEGTSNPNLYWYRQAAGRGLQLLFYSVGIGQISSEVPQNLSASRPQDRQFILSSKKLLLSDSGFYLCAWTGQGVTNQPQHFGDGTRLSIL.

The chain couples TRBV15 to TRBJ1-5; TRBD1 matches at 8 bases. V shed 3 bases and J 1 base; nucleotides not matched to a gene: 8. CDR1 and CDR2 from the germline V gene are LNHNV and YYDKDF (reference sequence). CDR3 length equals 17 residues. As DNA, the CDR3 is TGTGCCACCAGCAGCCGTCTTCAGGGGGCGAGCAATCAGCCCCAGCATTTT. Its protein is CATSSRLQGASNQPQHF.

As concerns this clone: This sample includes further DNA sequences coding for the same CDR3. The J gene is TRBJ1-5, the V gene TRBV6-5, with D perhaps matching TRBD1 (6 bases). The germline CDR1 and CDR2 sequences are MNHEY and SVGAGI. The V and J ends lost 7 bases and 4 bases respectively, with 14 bases between them. The length of the CDR3 is 14 residues. The CDR3 DNA sequence: TGTGCCAGCAATCCGACAGGATCTAATCAGCCCCAGCATTTT. Protein product: CASNPTGSNQPQHF.

The V gene is TRBV7-8, the J gene TRBJ1-6; 7 nucleotides line up with TRBD1. CDR1 SGHVS and CDR2 FQNEAQ come from the germline V gene. The CDR3 contains 16 residues. V shed 5 bases and J 7 bases; nucleotides not matched to a gene: 11. As DNA, the CDR3 is TGTGCCAGCAGCCAAACGACGGGACAGAAAAATTCACCCCTCCACTTT. It codes for CASSQTTGQKNSPLHF.

The CDR3 region has the DNA TGTGCCAGCAGCTCACAGGGAGAGGAGCAGTACTTC. Its protein is CASSSQGEEQYF. The genes are TRBV11-2 and TRBJ2-7; possible D gene TRBD1, 6 bases. The germline V and J ends were trimmed by 4 bases and 7 bases, with 11 bases remaining between them. CDR1 is SGHAT and CDR2 is FQNNGV in the germline V gene. CDR3 length: 12 amino acids.

V usage is TRBV27 and J usage is TRBJ2-5; 8 nucleotides line up with TRBD2. This CDR3 has 16 residues. Germline V gene sequence: CDR1 MNHEY, CDR2 SMNVEV (reference sequence). Germline trimming cut 2 bases from V and 4 bases from J; bases unmatched to any gene: 9. The CDR3 DNA reads TGTGCCAGCAGTTTAATAGCGGGGTTCAATGGAGAGACCCAGTACTTC. Protein: CASSLIAGFNGETQYF.